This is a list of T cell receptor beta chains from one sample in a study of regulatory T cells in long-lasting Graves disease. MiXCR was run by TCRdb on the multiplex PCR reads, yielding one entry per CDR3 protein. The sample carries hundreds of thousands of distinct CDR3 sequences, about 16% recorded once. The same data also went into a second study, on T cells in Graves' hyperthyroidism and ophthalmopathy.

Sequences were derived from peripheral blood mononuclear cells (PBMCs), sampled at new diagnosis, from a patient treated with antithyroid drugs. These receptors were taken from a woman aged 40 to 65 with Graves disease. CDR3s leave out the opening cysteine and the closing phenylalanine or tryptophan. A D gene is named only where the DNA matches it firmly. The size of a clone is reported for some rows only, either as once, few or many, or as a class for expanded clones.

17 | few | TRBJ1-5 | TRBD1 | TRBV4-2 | ASSQGGDRGLYSNQPQH
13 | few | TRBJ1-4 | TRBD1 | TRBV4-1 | ASSQEGTVMKKLF
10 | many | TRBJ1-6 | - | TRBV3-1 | ASSQDRSPLH
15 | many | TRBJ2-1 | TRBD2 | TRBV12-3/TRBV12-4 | ASSSPGSGGSLNEQF
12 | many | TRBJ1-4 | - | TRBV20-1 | SAGDRLPNEKLF
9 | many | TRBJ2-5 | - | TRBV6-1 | ASTHGGAQY
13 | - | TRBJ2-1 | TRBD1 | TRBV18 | ASSPLDRGTDEQF
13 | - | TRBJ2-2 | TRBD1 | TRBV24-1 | ATSDPRGQAGELF
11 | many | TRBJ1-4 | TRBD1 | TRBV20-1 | SARGQHNEKLF
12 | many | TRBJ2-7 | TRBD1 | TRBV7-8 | ASSRQGVAYEQY